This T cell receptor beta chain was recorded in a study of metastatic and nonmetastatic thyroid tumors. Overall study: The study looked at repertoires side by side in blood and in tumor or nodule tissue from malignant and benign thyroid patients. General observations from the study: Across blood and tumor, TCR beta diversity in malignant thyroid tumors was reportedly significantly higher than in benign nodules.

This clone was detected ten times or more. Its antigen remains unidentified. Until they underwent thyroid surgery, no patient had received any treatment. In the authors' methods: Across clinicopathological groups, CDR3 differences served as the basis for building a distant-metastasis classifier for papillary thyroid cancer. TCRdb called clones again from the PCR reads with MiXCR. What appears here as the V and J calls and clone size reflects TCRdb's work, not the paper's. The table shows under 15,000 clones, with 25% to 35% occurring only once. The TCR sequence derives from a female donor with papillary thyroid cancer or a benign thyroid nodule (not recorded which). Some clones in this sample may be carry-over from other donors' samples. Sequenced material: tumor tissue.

CDR3 coding DNA: TGTGCCAGCAGCTCGACCTGGACAGGGAGCACAGATACGCAGTATTTT. Translating it yields CASSSTWTGSTDTQYF. The chain is built from TRBV11-1 and TRBJ2-3, with 8 bases identical to TRBD1. The CDR3 runs to 16 residues. Germline values: CDR1 SGHAT, CDR2 FQDESV (reference sequence). V was clipped by 4 bases and J by 0 bases; unmatched bases: 6.